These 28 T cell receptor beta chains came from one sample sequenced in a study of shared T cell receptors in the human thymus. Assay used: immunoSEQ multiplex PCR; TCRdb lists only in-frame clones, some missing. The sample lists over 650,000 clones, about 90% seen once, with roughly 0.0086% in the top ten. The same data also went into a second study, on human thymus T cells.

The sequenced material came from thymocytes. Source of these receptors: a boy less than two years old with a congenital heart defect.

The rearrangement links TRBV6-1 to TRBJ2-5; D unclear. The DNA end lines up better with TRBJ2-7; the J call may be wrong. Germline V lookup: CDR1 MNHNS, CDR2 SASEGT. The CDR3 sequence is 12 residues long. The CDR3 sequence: CASSLLCDEQYF. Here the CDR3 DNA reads TGTGCCAGCAGTCTACTATGTGACGAGCAGTACTTC.

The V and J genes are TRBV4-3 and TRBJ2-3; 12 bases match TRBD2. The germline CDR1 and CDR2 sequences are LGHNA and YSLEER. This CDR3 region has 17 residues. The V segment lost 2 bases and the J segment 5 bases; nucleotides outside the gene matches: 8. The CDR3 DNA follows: TGCGCCAGCAGCCAAAGGGCTAGCGGGGGGGCAGGAGATACGCAGTATTTT. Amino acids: CASSQRASGGAGDTQYF.

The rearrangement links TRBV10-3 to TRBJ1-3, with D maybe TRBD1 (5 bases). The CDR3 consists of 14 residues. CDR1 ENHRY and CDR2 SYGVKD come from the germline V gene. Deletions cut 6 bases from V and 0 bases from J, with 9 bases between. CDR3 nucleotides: TGTGCCATCAGATACAGGTCCTCTGGAAACACCATATATTTT. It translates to CAIRYRSSGNTIYF.

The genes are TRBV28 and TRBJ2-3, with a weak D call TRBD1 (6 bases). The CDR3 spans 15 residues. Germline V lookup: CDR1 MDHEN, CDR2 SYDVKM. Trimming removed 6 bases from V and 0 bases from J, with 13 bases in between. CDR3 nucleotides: TGTGCCAGCAGCCTCGACAGGTCTAGCACAGATACGCAGTATTTT. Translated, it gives CASSLDRSSTDTQYF.

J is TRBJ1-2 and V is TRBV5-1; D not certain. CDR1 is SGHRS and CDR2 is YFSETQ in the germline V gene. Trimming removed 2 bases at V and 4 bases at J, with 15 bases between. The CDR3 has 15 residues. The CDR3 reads CASSFTPPSVYGYTF. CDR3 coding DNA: TGCGCCAGCAGCTTTACCCCCCCCTCAGTCTATGGCTACACCTTC.

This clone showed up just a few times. The CDR3 nucleotides read TGCAGCGTCCGGAGGGGTGTTAACTATGGCTACACCTTC. Amino acid sequence: CSVRRGVNYGYTF. This chain uses TRBV29-1 with TRBJ1-2; a possible D gene is TRBD1 (5 bases). V shed 6 bases and J shed 1 base, with 12 bases lying between them. The V gene's germline CDR1 is SQVTM and CDR2 ANQGSEA. The length of the CDR3 is 13 residues.

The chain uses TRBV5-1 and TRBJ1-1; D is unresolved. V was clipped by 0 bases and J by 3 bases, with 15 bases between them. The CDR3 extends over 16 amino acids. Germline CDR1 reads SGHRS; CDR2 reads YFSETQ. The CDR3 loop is CASSLAGVQADTEAFF. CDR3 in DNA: TGCGCCAGCAGCTTGGCCGGGGTCCAGGCAGACACTGAAGCTTTCTTT. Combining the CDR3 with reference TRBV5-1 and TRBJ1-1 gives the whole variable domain KAGVTQTPRYLIKTRGQQVTLSCSPISGHRSVSWYQQTPGQGLQFLFEYFSETQRNKGNFPGRFSGRQFSNSRSEMNVSTLELGDSALYLCASSLAGVQADTEAFFGQGTRLTVV.

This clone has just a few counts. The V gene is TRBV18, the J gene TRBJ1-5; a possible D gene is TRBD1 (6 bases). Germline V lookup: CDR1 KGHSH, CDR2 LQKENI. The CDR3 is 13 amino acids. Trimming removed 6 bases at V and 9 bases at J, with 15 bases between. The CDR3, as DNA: TGTGCCAGCTCCCTGTGGGCAGGGGCGCCCCAGCATTTT. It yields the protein CASSLWAGAPQHF.

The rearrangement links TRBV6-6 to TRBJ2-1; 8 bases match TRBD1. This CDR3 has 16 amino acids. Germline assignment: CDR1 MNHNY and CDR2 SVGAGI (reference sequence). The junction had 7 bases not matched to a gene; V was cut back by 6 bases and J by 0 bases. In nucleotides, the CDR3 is TGTGCCAGCAGCCCCAGGGGGCAGGGCTCCTACAATGAGCAGTTCTTC. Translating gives CASSPRGQGSYNEQFF.

CDR3 sequence reads: CASSQDRGLAGGKRQETQYF. In DNA, the CDR3 is TGCGCCAGCAGCCAAGATCGGGGACTAGCGGGGGGAAAACGCCAAGAGACCCAGTACTTC. J is TRBJ2-5 and V is TRBV4-3; 15 bases are a match to TRBD2. The CDR3 totals 20 residues. The ends lost 0 bases at V and 1 base at J; junction bases unmatched: 9. Germline CDR1 LGHNA, CDR2 YSLEER.

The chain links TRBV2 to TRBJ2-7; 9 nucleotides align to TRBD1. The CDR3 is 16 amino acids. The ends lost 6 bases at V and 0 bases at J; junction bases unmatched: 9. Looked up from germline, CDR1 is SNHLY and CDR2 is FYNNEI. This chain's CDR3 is CASSPSTGGPSYEQYF. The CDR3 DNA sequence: TGTGCCAGCAGCCCCTCCACAGGGGGCCCCTCCTACGAGCAGTACTTC.

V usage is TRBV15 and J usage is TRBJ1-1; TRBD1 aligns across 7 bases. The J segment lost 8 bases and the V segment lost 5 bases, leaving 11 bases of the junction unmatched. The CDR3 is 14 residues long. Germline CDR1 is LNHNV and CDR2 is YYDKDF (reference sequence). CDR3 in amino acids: CATSLTGTAGEAFF. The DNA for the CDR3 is TGTGCCACCAGCCTCACAGGGACAGCTGGCGAAGCTTTCTTT.

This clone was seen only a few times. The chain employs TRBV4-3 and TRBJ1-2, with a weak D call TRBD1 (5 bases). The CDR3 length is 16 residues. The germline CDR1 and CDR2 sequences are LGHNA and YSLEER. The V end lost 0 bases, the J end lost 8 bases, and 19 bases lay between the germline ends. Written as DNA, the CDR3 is TGCGCCAGCAGCCAAGATCTTCGGCAGGGCAACGAAGGCTACACCTTC. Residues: CASSQDLRQGNEGYTF.

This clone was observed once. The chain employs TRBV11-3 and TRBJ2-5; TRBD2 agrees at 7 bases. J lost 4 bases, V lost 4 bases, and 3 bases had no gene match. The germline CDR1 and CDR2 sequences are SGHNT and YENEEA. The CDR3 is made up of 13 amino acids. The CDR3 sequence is CASSSGGRETQYF. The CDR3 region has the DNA TGTGCCAGCAGCTCGGGGGGAAGAGAGACCCAGTACTTC. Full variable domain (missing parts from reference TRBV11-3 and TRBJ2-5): EAGVVQSPRYKIIEKKQPVAFWCNPISGHNTLYWYLQNLGQGPELLIRYENEEAVDDSQLPKDRFSAERLKGVDSTLKIQPAELGDSAVYLCASSSGGRETQYFGPGTRLLVL.

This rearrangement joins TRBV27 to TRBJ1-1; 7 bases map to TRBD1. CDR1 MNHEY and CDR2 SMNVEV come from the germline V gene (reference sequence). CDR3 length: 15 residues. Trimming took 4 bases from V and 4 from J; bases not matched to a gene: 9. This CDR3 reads CASSSRQGDRTEAFF. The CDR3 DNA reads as TGTGCCAGCAGTTCTAGACAGGGCGACCGCACTGAAGCTTTCTTT.

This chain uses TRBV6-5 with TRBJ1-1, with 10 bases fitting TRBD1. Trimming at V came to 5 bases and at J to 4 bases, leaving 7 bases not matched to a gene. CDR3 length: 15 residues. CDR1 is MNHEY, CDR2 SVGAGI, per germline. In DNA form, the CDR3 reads TGTGCCAGCAGTCCGAACCGGGACAGGGGCACTGAAGCTTTCTTT. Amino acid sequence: CASSPNRDRGTEAFF.

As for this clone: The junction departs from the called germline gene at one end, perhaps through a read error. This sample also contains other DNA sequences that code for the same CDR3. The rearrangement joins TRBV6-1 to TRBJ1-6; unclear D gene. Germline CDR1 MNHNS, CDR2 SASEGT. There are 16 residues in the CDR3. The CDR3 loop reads CASSGPGRHNNSPLHF. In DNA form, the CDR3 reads TGTGCCAGCAGTGGTCCGGGGAGACACAATAATTCCCCCCTCCACTTT.

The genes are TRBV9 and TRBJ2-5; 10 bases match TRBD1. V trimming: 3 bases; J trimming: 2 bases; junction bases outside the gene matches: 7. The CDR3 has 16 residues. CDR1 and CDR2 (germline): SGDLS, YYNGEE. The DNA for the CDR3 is TGTGCCAGCAGCGCGAGGACAGGGGGGGGGCAAGAGACCCAGTACTTC. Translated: CASSARTGGGQETQYF.

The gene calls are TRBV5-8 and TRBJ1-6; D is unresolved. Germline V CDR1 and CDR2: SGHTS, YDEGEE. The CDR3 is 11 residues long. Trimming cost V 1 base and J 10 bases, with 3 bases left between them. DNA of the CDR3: TGTGCCAGCAGCTTGCGGTCACCCCTCCACTTT. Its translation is CASSLRSPLHF.

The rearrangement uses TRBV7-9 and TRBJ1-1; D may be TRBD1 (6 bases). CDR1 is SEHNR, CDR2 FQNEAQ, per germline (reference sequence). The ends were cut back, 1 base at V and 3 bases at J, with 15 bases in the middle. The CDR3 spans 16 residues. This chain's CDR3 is CASSLETAGDDTEAFF. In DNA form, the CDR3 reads TGTGCCAGCAGCTTAGAGACGGCAGGGGACGACACTGAAGCTTTCTTT.

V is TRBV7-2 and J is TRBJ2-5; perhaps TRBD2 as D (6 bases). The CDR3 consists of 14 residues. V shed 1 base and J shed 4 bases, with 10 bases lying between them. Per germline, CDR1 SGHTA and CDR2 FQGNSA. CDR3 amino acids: CASSLVADGETQYF. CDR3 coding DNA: TGTGCCAGCAGCTTAGTAGCGGATGGAGAGACCCAGTACTTC. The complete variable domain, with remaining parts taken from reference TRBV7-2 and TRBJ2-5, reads GAGVSQSPSNKVTEKGKDVELRCDPISGHTALYWYRQSLGQGLEFLIYFQGNSAPDKSGLPSDRFSAERTGGSVSTLTIQRTQQEDSAVYLCASSLVADGETQYFGPGTRLLVL.

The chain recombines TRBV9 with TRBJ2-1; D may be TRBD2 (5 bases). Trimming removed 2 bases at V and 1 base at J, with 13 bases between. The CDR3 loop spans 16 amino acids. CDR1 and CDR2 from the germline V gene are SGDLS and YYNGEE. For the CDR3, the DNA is TGTGCCAGCAGCGTTCGAGTGAGGGTTTCCTACAATGAGCAGTTCTTC. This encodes CASSVRVRVSYNEQFF. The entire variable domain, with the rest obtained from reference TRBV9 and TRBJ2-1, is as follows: DSGVTQTPKHLITATGQRVTLRCSPRSGDLSVYWYQQSLDQGLQFLIQYYNGEERAKGNILERFSAQQFPDLHSELNLSSLELGDSALYFCASSVRVRVSYNEQFFGPGTRLTVL.

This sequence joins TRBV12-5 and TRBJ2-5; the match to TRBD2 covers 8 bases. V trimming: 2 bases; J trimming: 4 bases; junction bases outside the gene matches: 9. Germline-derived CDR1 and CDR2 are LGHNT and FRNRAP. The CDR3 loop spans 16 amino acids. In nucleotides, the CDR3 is TGTGCTAGTGGTTTGACGGGACTAGGTTCCCCAGAGACCCAGTACTTC. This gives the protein CASGLTGLGSPETQYF.

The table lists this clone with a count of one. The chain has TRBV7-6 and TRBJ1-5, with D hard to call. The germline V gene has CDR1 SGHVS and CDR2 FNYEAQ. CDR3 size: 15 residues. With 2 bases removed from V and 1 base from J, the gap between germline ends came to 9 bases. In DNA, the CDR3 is TGTGCCAGCAGCTTATATCCGGAGAGCAATCAGCCCCAGCATTTT. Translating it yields CASSLYPESNQPQHF.

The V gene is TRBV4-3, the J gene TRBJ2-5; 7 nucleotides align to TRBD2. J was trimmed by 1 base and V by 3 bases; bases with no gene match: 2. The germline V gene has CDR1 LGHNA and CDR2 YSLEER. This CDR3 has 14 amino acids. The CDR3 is CASSHWGGQETQYF. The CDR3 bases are TGCGCCAGCAGCCATTGGGGGGGCCAAGAGACCCAGTACTTC.

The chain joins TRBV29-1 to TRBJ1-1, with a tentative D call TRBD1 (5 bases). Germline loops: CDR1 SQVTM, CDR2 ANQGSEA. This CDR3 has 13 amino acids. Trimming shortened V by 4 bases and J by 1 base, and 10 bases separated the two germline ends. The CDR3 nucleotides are TGCAGCGTTGTGGTAGGGGCGAACACTGAAGCTTTCTTT. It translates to CSVVVGANTEAFF.

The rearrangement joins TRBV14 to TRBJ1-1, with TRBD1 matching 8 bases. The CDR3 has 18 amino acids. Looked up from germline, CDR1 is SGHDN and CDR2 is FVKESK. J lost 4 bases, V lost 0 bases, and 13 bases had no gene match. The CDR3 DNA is TGTGCCAGCAGCCAAGATAAGACAGGGGTAACGGGGGGCACTGAAGCTTTCTTT. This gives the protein CASSQDKTGVTGGTEAFF. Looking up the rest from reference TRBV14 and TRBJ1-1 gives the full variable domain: EAGVTQFPSHSVIEKGQTVTLRCDPISGHDNLYWYRRVMGKEIKFLLHFVKESKQDESGMPNNRFLAERTGGTYSTLKVQPAELEDSGVYFCASSQDKTGVTGGTEAFFGQGTRLTVV.

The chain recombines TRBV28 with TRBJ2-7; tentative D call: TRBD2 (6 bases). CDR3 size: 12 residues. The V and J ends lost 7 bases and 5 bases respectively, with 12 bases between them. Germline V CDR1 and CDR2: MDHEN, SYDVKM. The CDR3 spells CASTGGVDEQYF. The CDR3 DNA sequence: TGTGCCAGCACTGGCGGGGTGGACGAGCAGTACTTC. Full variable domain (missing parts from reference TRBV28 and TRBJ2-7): DVKVTQSSRYLVKRTGEKVFLECVQDMDHENMFWYRQDPGLGLRLIYFSYDVKMKEKGDIPEGYSVSREKKERFSLILESASTNQTSMYLCASTGGVDEQYFGPGTRLTVT.